One and the same sample provided the 25 T cell receptor beta chains below, sequenced in a study of vaccination and CD4 T cells after COVID-19. An Oncomine TCR Beta short-read assay was used to sequence the DNA from cultured CD4+ T cells. TCRdb re-called the PCR reads with MiXCR, one entry per CDR3 protein. The repertoire consists of 19,000 or so distinct CDR3 sequences, with almost 60% occurring once and the leading ten covering around a tenth. Treatment in this sample: roughly 10-day PBMC culture with coronavirus spike peptide pools or control peptides (ViraFEST assay). These receptors have no known antigen. Sequencing was done on a sample of CD4+ T cells from blood, cultured in vitro. The receptors originated from a human donor who had recovered from COVID-19.

This sequence joins TRBV2 and TRBJ2-3, with D possibly matching TRBD1 (6 bases). Trimming pared 4 bases from V and 6 bases from J, leaving 17 bases between. Germline-derived CDR1 and CDR2 are SNHLY and FYNNEI. This CDR3 has 15 residues. The CDR3 spells CASSVLHLGADTQYF. CDR3 nucleotide sequence: TGTGCCAGCAGTGTGCTCCACTTGGGGGCGGATACGCAGTATTTT.

This chain uses TRBV7-9 with TRBJ2-5; D not resolved. Germline loops: CDR1 SEHNR, CDR2 FQNEAQ (reference sequence). Trimming took 5 bases from V and 2 from J, leaving 18 bases between them. The CDR3 is 16 amino acids. The CDR3 DNA is TGTGCCAGCAGCCCCCCGGCAGGTCTACTACAAGAGACCCAGTACTTC. Amino acid sequence: CASSPPAGLLQETQYF.

The chain employs TRBV4-1 and TRBJ2-2, with TRBD1 as a possible D gene (5 bases). Per the germline V gene, CDR1 is MGHRA and CDR2 is YSYEKL. The V and J ends lost 7 bases and 7 bases respectively, with 19 bases between them. The CDR3 spans 15 residues. CDR3 region: CASTRNPDTLGELFF. Here the CDR3 DNA reads TGCGCCAGCACCAGGAACCCGGACACCCTCGGGGAGCTGTTTTTT.

The chain uses TRBV7-9 and TRBJ2-1, with 7 nucleotides matching TRBD2. The J call may be faulty, since TRBJ2-7 better matches the DNA end. Per germline, CDR1 SEHNR and CDR2 FQNEAQ (reference sequence). The CDR3 is 14 residues long. CDR3 protein: CASTSTSPLNEQYF. DNA for the CDR3: TGTGCCAGCACCTCGACTAGCCCCCTAAACGAGCAGTACTTC.

The chain uses TRBV7-2 and TRBJ1-1; D remains unclear. The CDR3 totals 14 residues. Germline V gene lookup returns CDR1 SGHTA and CDR2 FQGNSA. The V and J ends lost 1 base and 1 base respectively, with 7 bases between them. The CDR3 nucleotides read TGTGCCAGCAGCTTAGGTAACCAGAACACTGAAGCTTTCTTT. Its translation: CASSLGNQNTEAFF.

This sequence joins TRBV7-3 and TRBJ2-3; possibly TRBD2 for D (5 bases). This CDR3 comprises 14 residues. Per the germline V gene, CDR1 is SGHTA and CDR2 is FQGTGA. The V gene lost 5 bases and the J gene lost 0 bases, with 9 bases spanning the gap. CDR3 coding DNA: TGTGCCAGCAGCCGGGGAACTAGCACAGATACGCAGTATTTT. It specifies CASSRGTSTDTQYF.

The chain carries TRBV2 and TRBJ1-2; TRBD1 is a possible D gene (5 bases). The CDR3 spans 13 residues. V lost 4 bases and J lost 8, with 14 bases in between. Germline assignment: CDR1 SNHLY and CDR2 FYNNEI. Written as DNA, the CDR3 is TGTGCCAGCAGTGTCACAATAAGGGACGGCTACACCTTC. Translated, it gives CASSVTIRDGYTF. Based on the CDR3 plus reference TRBV2 and TRBJ1-2, the full variable domain is EPEVTQTPSHQVTQMGQEVILRCVPISNHLYFYWYRQILGQKVEFLVSFYNNEISEKSEIFDDQFSVERPDGSNFTLKIRSTKLEDSAMYFCASSVTIRDGYTFGSGTRLTVV.

This clonotype was seen only a few times. The chain recombines TRBV20-1 with TRBJ2-5; TRBD1 is a possible D gene (6 bases). Deletions cut 5 bases from V and 5 bases from J, with 18 bases between. The CDR3 covers 14 residues. CDR1 is DFQATT, CDR2 SNEGSKA, per germline (reference sequence). Here the CDR3 DNA reads TGCAGTGCTGCGACCTCCAGGGGAGAGGAGACCCAGTACTTC. Its protein is CSAATSRGEETQYF.

The chain employs TRBV7-9 and TRBJ2-7; TRBD1 might be the D (5 bases). Germline loops: CDR1 SEHNR, CDR2 FQNEAQ (reference sequence). This CDR3 comprises 13 residues. V shed 1 base and J shed 6 bases, with 10 bases lying between them. The CDR3 region is CASSLVQGSEQYF. The CDR3 region has the DNA TGTGCCAGCAGCTTAGTCCAGGGAAGCGAGCAGTACTTC.

This clonotype was observed a handful of times. The chain joins TRBV2 to TRBJ1-2; tentative D call: TRBD1 (6 bases). The CDR3 is 13 residues long. Trimming cost V 5 bases and J 8 bases, with 15 bases left between them. Germline V gene sequence: CDR1 SNHLY, CDR2 FYNNEI. The CDR3 reads CASSTGDIYGYTF. The DNA for the CDR3 is TGTGCCAGCAGTACGGGGGACATCTACGGCTACACCTTC. Complete variable domain (other parts from reference TRBV2 and TRBJ1-2): EPEVTQTPSHQVTQMGQEVILRCVPISNHLYFYWYRQILGQKVEFLVSFYNNEISEKSEIFDDQFSVERPDGSNFTLKIRSTKLEDSAMYFCASSTGDIYGYTFGSGTRLTVV.

The chain links TRBV7-2 to TRBJ2-7, with 7 bases matching TRBD2. This CDR3 has 13 residues. CDR1 is SGHTA, CDR2 FQGNSA, per germline. The trim removed 3 bases at V and 4 bases at J, leaving 3 bases unmatched. Written as DNA, the CDR3 is TGTGCCAGCAGCTTCCAAGCGGGGTACGAGCAGTACTTC. It specifies CASSFQAGYEQYF.

This chain links TRBV20-1 with TRBJ2-7, with 11 bases identical to TRBD1. Germline lookup yields CDR1 DFQATT and CDR2 SNEGSKA (reference sequence). V lost 0 bases and J lost 7; bases outside the gene matches: 8. The CDR3 runs 15 residues. In DNA form, the CDR3 reads TGCAGTGCTAGAGATCGTAGGACAGGGGGCGAAGAGCAGTACTTC. Residues: CSARDRRTGGEEQYF.

The rearrangement uses TRBV2 and TRBJ1-1, with D unclear. This CDR3 comprises 14 residues. Trimming cost V 6 bases and J 7 bases, with 18 bases left between them. Germline loops: CDR1 SNHLY, CDR2 FYNNEI. This chain's CDR3 is CASSDQAARLEAFF. The DNA of the CDR3 is TGTGCCAGCAGCGATCAAGCCGCGCGTCTTGAAGCTTTCTTT.

CDR3: CASRTANTEAFF. The CDR3 DNA reads TGTGCCAGTCGGACGGCGAACACTGAAGCTTTCTTT. This chain connects TRBV6-1 to TRBJ1-1, with D hard to call. Germline CDR1 reads MNHNS; CDR2 reads SASEGT. Trimming shortened V by 9 bases and J by 1 base, and 9 bases separated the two germline ends. The CDR3 length is 12 residues.

The sample holds a few counts of this clonotype. The chain recombines TRBV20-1 with TRBJ2-5; 8 nucleotides agree with TRBD2. With 6 bases clipped from V and 8 bases from J, the junction kept 14 bases outside the gene matches. Germline loops: CDR1 DFQATT, CDR2 SNEGSKA (reference sequence). The CDR3 runs 14 residues. In DNA form, the CDR3 reads TGCAGTGCAAGTCCCCGGGGGGGCCCAGTTACCCAGTACTTC. Protein product: CSASPRGGPVTQYF.

V and J are TRBV20-1 and TRBJ2-6; 7 bases line up with TRBD1. V lost 6 bases, J lost 0 bases, and 2 bases stayed unmatched. Germline CDR1 is DFQATT and CDR2 is SNEGSKA (reference sequence). The CDR3 extends over 14 amino acids. CDR3 sequence (DNA): TGCAGTGCCTGGGACAGCTCTGGGGCCAACGTCCTGACTTTC. Residues: CSAWDSSGANVLTF.

V is TRBV10-3 and J is TRBJ2-5; D not certain. Germline lookup yields CDR1 ENHRY and CDR2 SYGVKD. Trimming cost V 4 bases and J 2 bases, with 5 bases left between them. The length of the CDR3 is 12 residues. The DNA of the CDR3 is TGTGCCATCAGTGGACCTCAAGAGACCCAGTACTTC. Residues: CAISGPQETQYF.

The chain uses TRBV10-3 and TRBJ1-5; tentatively, D is TRBD1 (6 bases). Germline loops: CDR1 ENHRY, CDR2 SYGVKD. Trimming pared 2 bases from V and 2 bases from J, leaving 19 bases between. This CDR3 is 18 amino acids long. The CDR3 reads CAISERGVQALGNQPQHF. The CDR3 DNA sequence: TGTGCCATCAGTGAGAGGGGGGTACAGGCCCTGGGCAATCAGCCCCAGCATTTT.

The CDR3 region has the DNA TGTGCCAGCAGCCAGACAAGGGCATCCTACGAGCAGTACTTC. Translated: CASSQTRASYEQYF. V usage is TRBV12-3 or TRBV12-4 and J usage is TRBJ2-7; D is unclear. V lost 6 bases, J lost 1 base, and 13 bases lay in between. This CDR3 has 14 residues.

The chain employs TRBV7-6 and TRBJ2-5, with 7 nucleotides matching TRBD2. CDR1 is SGHVS, CDR2 FNYEAQ, per germline. Trimming at V came to 0 bases and at J to 5 bases, leaving 6 bases not matched to a gene. The CDR3 extends over 15 amino acids. The CDR3: CASSLAGRGEETQYF. DNA of the CDR3: TGTGCCAGCAGCTTAGCCGGCCGGGGGGAGGAGACCCAGTACTTC.

This sequence joins TRBV11-3 and TRBJ2-5, with TRBD2 identical over 11 bases. V dropped 9 bases and J dropped 9; count of bases not matched to a gene: 6. This CDR3 has 12 residues. The V gene's germline CDR1 is SGHNT and CDR2 YENEEA. The CDR3 DNA reads TGTGCCAGTGGGACTAGCGGTCGGTCCCAGTACTTC. Translating it yields CASGTSGRSQYF.

This chain connects TRBV11-3 to TRBJ2-1; maybe TRBD2 (5 bases). Looked up from germline, CDR1 is SGHNT and CDR2 is YENEEA. Between the trimmed V and J ends, which lost 3 bases and 7 bases, there was a span of 13 bases. The CDR3 length is 14 residues. DNA of the CDR3: TGTGCCAGCAGCTTTGTAGCGTACTTAAATGAGCAGTTCTTC. Translated: CASSFVAYLNEQFF.

This clonotype came up a few times. The gene calls are TRBV2 and TRBJ1-2; D is uncertain. CDR1 SNHLY and CDR2 FYNNEI come from the germline V gene. V lost 4 bases, J lost 5 bases, and 11 bases lay in between. The CDR3 length is 13 residues. As DNA, the CDR3 is TGTGCCAGCAGTGGAATCCTAGATTATGGCTACACCTTC. This translates into CASSGILDYGYTF.

There are a few counts of this clonotype. J is TRBJ2-5 and V is TRBV15; D is ambiguous. V was cut by 0 bases and J by 5 bases, with 7 bases left in between. This CDR3 spans 13 amino acids. The V gene's germline CDR1 is LNHNV and CDR2 YYDKDF (reference sequence). CDR3: CATSRDLMETQYF. The CDR3 DNA sequence: TGTGCCACCAGCAGAGACCTAATGGAGACCCAGTACTTC.

The chain carries TRBV11-2 and TRBJ1-2; 7 bases align to TRBD1. Germline V lookup: CDR1 SGHAT, CDR2 FQNNGV. This CDR3 has 13 residues. V was pared by 7 bases and J by 6 bases, with 8 bases of the junction left unmatched. The DNA for the CDR3 is TGTGCCAGCACCATCGACAGGGATCATGGCTACACCTTC. It encodes CASTIDRDHGYTF.